This TCR beta chain was found in a study of T cell repertoires in cytomegalovirus infection. Study results and caveats: Public TCR beta family frequency separated CMV-and-HLA carriers, including in an independent cohort.

On this clonotype itself: What it binds is unknown.

The CDR3 runs 16 residues. J gave up 2 bases and V 2 bases, and 5 bases lay outside the gene matches. Germline V gene sequence: CDR1 SGHTA, CDR2 FQGTGA. TCRdb re-analysed the reads in MiXCR, keeping a single row per CDR3 protein. The sample holds roughly 500,000 distinct CDR3 sequences; about 11% are singletons and the top ten take 10%. This chain joins TRBV7-3 and TRBJ2-2, with TRBD1 matching over 7 bases. The receptor comes from a human donor in good health (CMV status not recorded). Some clones in this sample may be carry-over from other donors' samples. The sequenced sample was PBMCs. Here the CDR3 DNA reads TGTGCCAGCAGCTTACGTCGACAGGGCAACACCGGGGAGCTGTTTTTT. Its protein is CASSLRRQGNTGELFF. The full variable domain, its missing parts supplied by reference TRBV7-3 and TRBJ2-2, is GAGVSQTPSNKVTEKGKYVELRCDPISGHTALYWYRQSLGQGPEFLIYFQGTGAADDSGLPNDRFFAVRPEGSVSTLKIQRTERGDSAVYLCASSLRRQGNTGELFFGEGSRLTVL.